This T cell receptor beta chain was identified in a study of T cells in Graves' hyperthyroidism and ophthalmopathy. Points from the study as a whole: Most thyroid-expanded clonotypes above 0.001 were also found in blood.

A remark on this clonotype: What it binds is unknown.

Researchers amplified the TCR beta CDR3 regions from RNA transcripts. First-round RT-PCR with HTBI primers amplified the TCR CDR3 region. One entry per CDR3 protein, called by TCRdb with MiXCR from the multiplex PCR reads. This sample has some 350,000 distinct CDR3 sequences; 15% to 20% occur once, and the top ten carry 3.7%. This CDR3 comprises 14 residues. J was trimmed by 5 bases and V by 5 bases; bases with no gene match: 7. The chain has TRBV12-3 or TRBV12-4 and TRBJ2-7; 9 nucleotides match TRBD1. The clonotype comes from a woman under 30 with Graves' hyperthyroidism. The sequenced sample consisted of blood. The CDR3 spells CASSATGQGHEQYF. The CDR3, as DNA: TGTGCCAGCAGTGCGACGGGACAGGGACACGAGCAGTACTTC.